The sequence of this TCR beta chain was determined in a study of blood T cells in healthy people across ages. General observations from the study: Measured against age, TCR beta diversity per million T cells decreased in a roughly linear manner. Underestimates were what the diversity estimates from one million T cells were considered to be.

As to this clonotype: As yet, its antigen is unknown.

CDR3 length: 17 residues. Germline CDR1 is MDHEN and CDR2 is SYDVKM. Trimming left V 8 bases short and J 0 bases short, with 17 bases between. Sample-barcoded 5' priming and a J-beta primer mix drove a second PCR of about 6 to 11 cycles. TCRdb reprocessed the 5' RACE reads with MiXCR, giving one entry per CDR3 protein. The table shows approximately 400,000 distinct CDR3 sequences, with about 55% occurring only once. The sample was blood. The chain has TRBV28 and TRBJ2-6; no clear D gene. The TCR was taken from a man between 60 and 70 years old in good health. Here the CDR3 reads CASAPPLGASGANVLTF. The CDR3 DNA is TGTGCCAGCGCACCTCCCCTCGGAGCCTCTGGGGCCAACGTCCTGACTTTC.